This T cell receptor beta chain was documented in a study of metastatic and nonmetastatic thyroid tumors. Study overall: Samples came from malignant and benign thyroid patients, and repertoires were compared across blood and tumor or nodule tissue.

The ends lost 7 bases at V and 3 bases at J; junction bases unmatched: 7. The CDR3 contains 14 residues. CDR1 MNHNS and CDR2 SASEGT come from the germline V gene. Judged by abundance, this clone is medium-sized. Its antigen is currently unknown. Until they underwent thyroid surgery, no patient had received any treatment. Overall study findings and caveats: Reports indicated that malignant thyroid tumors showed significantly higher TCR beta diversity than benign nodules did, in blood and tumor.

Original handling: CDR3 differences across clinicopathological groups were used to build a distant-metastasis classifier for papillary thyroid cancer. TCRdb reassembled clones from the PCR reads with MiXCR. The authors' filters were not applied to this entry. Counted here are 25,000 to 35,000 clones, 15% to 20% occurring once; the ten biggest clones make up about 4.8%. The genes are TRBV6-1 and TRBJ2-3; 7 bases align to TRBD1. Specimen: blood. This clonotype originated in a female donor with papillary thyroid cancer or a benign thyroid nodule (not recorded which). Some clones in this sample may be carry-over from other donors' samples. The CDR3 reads CASTRRQGTDTQYF. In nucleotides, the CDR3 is TGTGCCAGCACCAGGCGACAGGGAACAGATACGCAGTATTTT.